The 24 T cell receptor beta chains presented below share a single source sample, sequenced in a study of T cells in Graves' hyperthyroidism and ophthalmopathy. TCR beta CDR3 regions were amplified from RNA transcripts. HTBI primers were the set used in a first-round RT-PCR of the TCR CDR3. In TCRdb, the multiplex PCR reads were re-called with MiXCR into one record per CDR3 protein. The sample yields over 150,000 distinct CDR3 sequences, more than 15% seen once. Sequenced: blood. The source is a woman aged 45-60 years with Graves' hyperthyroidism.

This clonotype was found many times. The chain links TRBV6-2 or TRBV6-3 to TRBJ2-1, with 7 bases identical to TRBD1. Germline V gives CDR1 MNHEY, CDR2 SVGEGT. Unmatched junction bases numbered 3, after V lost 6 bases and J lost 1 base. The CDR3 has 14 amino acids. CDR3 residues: CASRPQGSYNEQFF. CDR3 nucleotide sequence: TGTGCCAGCAGACCACAGGGGTCCTACAATGAGCAGTTCTTC.

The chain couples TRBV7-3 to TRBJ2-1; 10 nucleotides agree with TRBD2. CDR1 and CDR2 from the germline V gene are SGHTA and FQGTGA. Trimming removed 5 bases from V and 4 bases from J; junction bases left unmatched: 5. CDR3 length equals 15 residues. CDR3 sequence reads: CASSHKTSGYNEQFF. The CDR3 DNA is TGTGCCAGCAGCCATAAGACTAGCGGGTACAATGAGCAGTTCTTC.

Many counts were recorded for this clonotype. CDR3 residues: CSAQGGHEQYF. The CDR3 nucleotides read TGCAGTGCGCAGGGTGGTCACGAGCAGTACTTC. J is TRBJ2-7 and V is TRBV20-1; perhaps TRBD1 as D (5 bases). Trimming shortened V by 6 bases and J by 5 bases, and 11 bases separated the two germline ends. This CDR3 has 11 amino acids. In germline, CDR1 is DFQATT, CDR2 SNEGSKA (reference sequence).

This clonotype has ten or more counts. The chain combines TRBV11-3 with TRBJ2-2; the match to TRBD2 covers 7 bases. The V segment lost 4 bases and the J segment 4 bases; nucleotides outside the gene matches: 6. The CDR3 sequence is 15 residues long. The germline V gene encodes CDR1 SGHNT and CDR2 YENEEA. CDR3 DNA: TGTGCCAGCAGCTCAATTGGGGGGGGCACCGGGGAGCTGTTTTTT. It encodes CASSSIGGGTGELFF.

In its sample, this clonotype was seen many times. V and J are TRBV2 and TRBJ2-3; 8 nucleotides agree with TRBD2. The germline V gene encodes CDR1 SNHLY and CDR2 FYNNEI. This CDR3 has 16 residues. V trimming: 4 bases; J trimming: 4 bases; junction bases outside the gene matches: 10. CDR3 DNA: TGTGCCAGCAGTGTCCGGGGGGGCCGCGTTGCAGATACGCAGTATTTT. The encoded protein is CASSVRGGRVADTQYF.

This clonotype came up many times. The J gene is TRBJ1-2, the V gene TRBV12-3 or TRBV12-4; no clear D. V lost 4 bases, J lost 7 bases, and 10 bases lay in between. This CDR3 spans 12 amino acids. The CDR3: CASSSWLGGYTF. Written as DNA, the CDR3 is TGTGCCAGCAGTTCGTGGTTGGGTGGCTACACCTTC.

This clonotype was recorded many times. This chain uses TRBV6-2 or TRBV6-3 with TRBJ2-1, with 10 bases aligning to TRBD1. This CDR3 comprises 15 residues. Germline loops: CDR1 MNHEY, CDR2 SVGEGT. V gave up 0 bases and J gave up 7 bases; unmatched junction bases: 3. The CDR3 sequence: CASSYSRGQGNEQFF. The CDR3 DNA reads TGTGCCAGCAGTTACTCACGGGGACAGGGGAATGAGCAGTTCTTC.

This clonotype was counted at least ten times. In nucleotides, the CDR3 is TGTGCCAGTAGTCAGGACAGGCGGCCCGACAATCAGCCCCAGCATTTT. It is translated as CASSQDRRPDNQPQHF. V and J are TRBV19 and TRBJ1-5; 7 bases line up with TRBD1. Looked up from germline, CDR1 is LNHDA and CDR2 is SQIVND (reference sequence). The CDR3 has 16 amino acids. The J segment lost 3 bases and the V segment lost 5 bases, leaving 10 bases of the junction unmatched.

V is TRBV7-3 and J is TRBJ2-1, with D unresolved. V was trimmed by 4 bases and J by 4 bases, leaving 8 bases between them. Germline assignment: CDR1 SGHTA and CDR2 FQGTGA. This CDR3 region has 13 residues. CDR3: CASSYGRYNEQFF. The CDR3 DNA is TGTGCCAGCAGCTACGGACGTTACAATGAGCAGTTCTTC.

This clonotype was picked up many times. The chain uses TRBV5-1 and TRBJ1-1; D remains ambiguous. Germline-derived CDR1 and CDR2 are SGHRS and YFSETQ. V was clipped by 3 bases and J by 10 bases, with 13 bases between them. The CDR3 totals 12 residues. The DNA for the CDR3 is TGCGCCAGCAGCTCTTCCCTCGATCGAGCTTTCTTT. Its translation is CASSSSLDRAFF. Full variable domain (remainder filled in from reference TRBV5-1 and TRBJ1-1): KAGVTQTPRYLIKTRGQQVTLSCSPISGHRSVSWYQQTPGQGLQFLFEYFSETQRNKGNFPGRFSGRQFSNSRSEMNVSTLELGDSALYLCASSSSLDRAFFGQGTRLTVV.

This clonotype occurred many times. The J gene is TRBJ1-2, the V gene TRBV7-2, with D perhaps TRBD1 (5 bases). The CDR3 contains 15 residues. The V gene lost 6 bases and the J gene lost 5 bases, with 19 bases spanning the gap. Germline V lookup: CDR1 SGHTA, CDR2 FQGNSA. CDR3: CASSSVGGSGYGYTF. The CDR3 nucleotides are TGTGCCAGCAGTTCAGTCGGGGGGTCGGGGTATGGCTACACCTTC.

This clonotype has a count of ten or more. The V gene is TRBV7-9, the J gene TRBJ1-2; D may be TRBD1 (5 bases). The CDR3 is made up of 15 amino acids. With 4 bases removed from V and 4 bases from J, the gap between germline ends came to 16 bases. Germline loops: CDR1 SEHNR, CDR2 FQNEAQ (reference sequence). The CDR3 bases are TGTGCCAGCAGCTCGGGGGACTCGGGAACCTATGGCTACACCTTC. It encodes CASSSGDSGTYGYTF.

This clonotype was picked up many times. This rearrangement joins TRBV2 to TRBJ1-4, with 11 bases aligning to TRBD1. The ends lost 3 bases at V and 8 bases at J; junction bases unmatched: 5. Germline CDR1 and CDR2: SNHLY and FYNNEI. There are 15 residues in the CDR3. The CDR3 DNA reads TGTGCCAGCAGTGACCGGACAGGGGGCCGAGAAAAACTGTTTTTT. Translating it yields CASSDRTGGREKLFF.

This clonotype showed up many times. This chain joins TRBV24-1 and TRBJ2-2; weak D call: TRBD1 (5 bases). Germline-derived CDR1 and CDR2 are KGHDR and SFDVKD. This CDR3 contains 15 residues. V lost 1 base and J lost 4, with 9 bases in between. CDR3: CATSDFRTLTGELFF. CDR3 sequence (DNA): TGTGCCACCAGTGATTTCCGGACACTCACCGGGGAGCTGTTTTTT.

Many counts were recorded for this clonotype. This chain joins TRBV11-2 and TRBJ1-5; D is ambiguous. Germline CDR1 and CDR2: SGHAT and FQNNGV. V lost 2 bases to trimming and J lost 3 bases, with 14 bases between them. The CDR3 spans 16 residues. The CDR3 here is CASSLLLSTANQPQHF. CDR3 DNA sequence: TGTGCCAGCAGCTTATTATTATCGACGGCCAATCAGCCCCAGCATTTT.

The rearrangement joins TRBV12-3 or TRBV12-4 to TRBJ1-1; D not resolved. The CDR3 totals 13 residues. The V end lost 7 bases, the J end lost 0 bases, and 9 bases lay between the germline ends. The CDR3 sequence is CASTGRLNTEAFF. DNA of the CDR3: TGTGCCAGCACGGGCAGACTGAACACTGAAGCTTTCTTT.

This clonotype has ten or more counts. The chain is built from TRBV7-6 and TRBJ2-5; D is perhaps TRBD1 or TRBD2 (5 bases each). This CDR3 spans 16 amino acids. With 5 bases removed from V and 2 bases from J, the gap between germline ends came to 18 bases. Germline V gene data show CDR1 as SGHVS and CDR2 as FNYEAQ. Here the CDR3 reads CASSADTGRRQETQYF. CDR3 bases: TGTGCCAGCAGCGCAGACACGGGACGCCGGCAAGAGACCCAGTACTTC.

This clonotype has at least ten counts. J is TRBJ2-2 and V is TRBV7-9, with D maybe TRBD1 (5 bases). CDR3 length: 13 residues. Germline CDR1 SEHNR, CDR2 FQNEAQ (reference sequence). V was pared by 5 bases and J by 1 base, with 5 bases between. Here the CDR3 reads CASSTGNTGELFF. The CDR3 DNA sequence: TGTGCCAGCAGCACAGGGAACACCGGGGAGCTGTTTTTT.

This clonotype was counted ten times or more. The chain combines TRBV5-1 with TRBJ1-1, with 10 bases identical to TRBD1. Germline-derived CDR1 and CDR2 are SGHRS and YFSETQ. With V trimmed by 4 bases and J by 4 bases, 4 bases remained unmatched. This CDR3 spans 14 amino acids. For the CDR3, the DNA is TGCGCCAGCAGCCCTTGGACAGGGGGCACTGAAGCTTTCTTT. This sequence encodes CASSPWTGGTEAFF.

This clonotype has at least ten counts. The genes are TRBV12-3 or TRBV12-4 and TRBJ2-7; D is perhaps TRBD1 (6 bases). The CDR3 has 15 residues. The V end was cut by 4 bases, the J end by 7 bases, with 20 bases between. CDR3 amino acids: CASSSRRTVSVEQYF. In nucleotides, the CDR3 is TGTGCCAGCAGTTCCCGCCGGACAGTATCCGTGGAGCAGTACTTC.

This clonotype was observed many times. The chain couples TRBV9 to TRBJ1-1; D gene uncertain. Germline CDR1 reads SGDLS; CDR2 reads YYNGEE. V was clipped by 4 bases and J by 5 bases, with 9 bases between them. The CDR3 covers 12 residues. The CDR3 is CASSRHGTEAFF. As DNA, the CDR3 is TGTGCCAGCAGCCGGCATGGGACTGAAGCTTTCTTT. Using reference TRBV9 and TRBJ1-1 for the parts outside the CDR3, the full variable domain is DSGVTQTPKHLITATGQRVTLRCSPRSGDLSVYWYQQSLDQGLQFLIQYYNGEERAKGNILERFSAQQFPDLHSELNLSSLELGDSALYFCASSRHGTEAFFGQGTRLTVV.

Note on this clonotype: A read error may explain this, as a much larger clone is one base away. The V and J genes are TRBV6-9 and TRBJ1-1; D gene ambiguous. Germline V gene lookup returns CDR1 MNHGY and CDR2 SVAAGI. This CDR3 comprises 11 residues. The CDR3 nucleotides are TGTGCCAGCAGTTACTCGTATGAAACTTTCTTT. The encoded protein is CASSYSYETFF.

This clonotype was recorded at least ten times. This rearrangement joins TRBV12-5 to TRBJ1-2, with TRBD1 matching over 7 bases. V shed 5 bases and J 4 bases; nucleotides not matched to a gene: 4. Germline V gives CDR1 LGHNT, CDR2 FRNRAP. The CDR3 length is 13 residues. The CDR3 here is CASGTGTAYGYTF. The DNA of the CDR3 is TGTGCTAGTGGTACCGGGACAGCCTATGGCTACACCTTC.

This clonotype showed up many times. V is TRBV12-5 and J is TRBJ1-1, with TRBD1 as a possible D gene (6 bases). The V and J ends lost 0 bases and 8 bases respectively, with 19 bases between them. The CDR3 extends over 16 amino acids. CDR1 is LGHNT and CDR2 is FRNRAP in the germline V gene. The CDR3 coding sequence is TGTGCTAGTGGTTTGGTCCAGCGTAGGTCTAGGGGGGAAGCTTTCTTT. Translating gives CASGLVQRRSRGEAFF.